This T cell receptor beta chain was recovered during a study of T cell repertoires in cytomegalovirus infection. TCRdb processed the reads anew with MiXCR; each CDR3 protein has one entry. The repertoire holds fewer than 200,000 distinct CDR3 sequences, with about a tenth as singletons. This clonotype was counted a few times. CDR3 length: 13 residues. Germline V lookup: CDR1 MDHEN, CDR2 SYDVKM. Trimming took 4 bases from V and 6 from J, leaving 12 bases between them. The source material was PBMCs. This receptor was identified in a human donor in good health (CMV status not recorded). Some clones in this sample may be carry-over from other donors' samples. The V and J genes are TRBV28 and TRBJ1-1; D gene unclear. DNA for the CDR3: TGTGCCAGCAGTTGGCTGGGAGGCCCTGAAGCTTTCTTT. Amino acid sequence: CASSWLGGPEAFF.